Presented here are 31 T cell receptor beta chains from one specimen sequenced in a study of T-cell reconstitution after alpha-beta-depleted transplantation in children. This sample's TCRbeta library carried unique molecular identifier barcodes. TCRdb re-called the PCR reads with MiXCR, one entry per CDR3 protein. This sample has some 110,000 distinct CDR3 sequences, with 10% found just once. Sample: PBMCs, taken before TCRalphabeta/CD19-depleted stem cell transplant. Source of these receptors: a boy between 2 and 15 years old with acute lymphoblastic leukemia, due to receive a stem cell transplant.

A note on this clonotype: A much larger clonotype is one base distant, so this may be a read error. This chain's CDR3 is CATSIMAGSQETQNF. The CDR3 bases are TGTGCCACCAGCATTATGGCGGGAAGCCAAGAGACCCAGAACTTC. The chain joins TRBV15 to TRBJ2-5; TRBD2 is a possible D gene (6 bases). This CDR3 comprises 15 residues. CDR1 is LNHNV and CDR2 is YYDKDF in the germline V gene (reference sequence).

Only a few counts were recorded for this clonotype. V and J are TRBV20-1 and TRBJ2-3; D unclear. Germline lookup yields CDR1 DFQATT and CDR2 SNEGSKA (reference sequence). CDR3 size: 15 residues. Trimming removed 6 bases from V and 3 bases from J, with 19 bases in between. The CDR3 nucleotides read TGCAGTGCCCCCCCACAACACGATCAAACAGATACGCAGTATTTT. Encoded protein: CSAPPQHDQTDTQYF.

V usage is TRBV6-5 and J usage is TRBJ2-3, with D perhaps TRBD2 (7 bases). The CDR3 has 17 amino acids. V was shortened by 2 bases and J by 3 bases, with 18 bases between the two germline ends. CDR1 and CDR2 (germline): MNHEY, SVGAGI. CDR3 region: CASSYRGAGVGTDTQYF. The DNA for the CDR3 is TGTGCCAGCAGTTACCGGGGGGCGGGAGTGGGAACAGATACGCAGTATTTT.

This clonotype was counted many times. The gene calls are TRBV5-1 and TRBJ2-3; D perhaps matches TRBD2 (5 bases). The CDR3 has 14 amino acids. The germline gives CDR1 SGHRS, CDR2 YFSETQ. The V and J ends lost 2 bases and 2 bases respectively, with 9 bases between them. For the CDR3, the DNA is TGCGCCAGCAGCTTAGCGGATTACACAGATACGCAGTATTTT. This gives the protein CASSLADYTDTQYF.

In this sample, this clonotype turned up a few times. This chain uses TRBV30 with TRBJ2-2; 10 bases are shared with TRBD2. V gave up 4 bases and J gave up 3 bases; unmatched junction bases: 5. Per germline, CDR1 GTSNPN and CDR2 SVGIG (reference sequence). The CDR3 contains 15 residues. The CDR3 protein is CAWTSGRQDTGELFF. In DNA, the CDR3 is TGTGCCTGGACTAGCGGGAGACAAGACACCGGGGAGCTGTTTTTT. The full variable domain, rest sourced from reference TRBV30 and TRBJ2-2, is SQTIHQWPATLVQPVGSPLSLECTVEGTSNPNLYWYRQAAGRGLQLLFYSVGIGQISSEVPQNLSASRPQDRQFILSSKKLLLSDSGFYLCAWTSGRQDTGELFFGEGSRLTVL.

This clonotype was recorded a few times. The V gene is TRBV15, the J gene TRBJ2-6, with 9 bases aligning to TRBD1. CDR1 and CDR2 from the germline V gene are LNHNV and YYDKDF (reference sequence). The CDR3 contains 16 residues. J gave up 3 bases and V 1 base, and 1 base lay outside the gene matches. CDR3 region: CATSRGDRDGANVLTF. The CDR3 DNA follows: TGTGCCACCAGCAGAGGGGACAGGGATGGGGCCAACGTCCTGACTTTC.

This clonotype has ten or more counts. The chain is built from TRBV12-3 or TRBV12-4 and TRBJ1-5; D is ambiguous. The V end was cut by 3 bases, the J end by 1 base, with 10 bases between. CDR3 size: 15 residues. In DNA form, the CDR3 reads TGTGCCAGCAGTTTTAACCTCGGCAGCAATCAGCCCCAGCATTTT. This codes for CASSFNLGSNQPQHF.

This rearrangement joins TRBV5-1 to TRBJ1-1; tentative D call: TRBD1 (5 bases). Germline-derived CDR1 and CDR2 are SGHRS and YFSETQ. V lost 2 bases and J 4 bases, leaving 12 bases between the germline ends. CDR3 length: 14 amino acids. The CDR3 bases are TGCGCCAGCAGCTTTAGACCACAGGTCACTGAAGCTTTCTTT. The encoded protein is CASSFRPQVTEAFF.

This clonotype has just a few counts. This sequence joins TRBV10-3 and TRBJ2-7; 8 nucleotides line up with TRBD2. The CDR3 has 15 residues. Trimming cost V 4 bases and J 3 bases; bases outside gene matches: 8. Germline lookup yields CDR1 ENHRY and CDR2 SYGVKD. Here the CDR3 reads CAISGRASGHYEQYF. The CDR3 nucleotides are TGTGCCATCAGTGGGAGGGCTAGCGGGCACTACGAGCAGTACTTC.

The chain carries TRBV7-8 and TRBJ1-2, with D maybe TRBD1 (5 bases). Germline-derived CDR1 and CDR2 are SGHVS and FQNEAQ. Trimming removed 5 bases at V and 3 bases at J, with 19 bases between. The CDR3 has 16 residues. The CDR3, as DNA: TGTGCCAGCAGCCCACGGTTAGCGGGGCTTGACTATGGCTACACCTTC. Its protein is CASSPRLAGLDYGYTF. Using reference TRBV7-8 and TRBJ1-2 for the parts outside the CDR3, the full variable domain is GAGVSQSPRYKVAKRGQDVALRCDPISGHVSLFWYQQALGQGPEFLTYFQNEAQLDKSGLPSDRFFAERPEGSVSTLKIQRTQQEDSAVYLCASSPRLAGLDYGYTFGSGTRLTVV.

The CDR3 here is CASSLRRGPGEQYF. DNA for the CDR3: TGTGCCAGCAGTTTGAGGAGGGGCCCTGGGGAGCAGTACTTC. The genes are TRBV12-3 or TRBV12-4 and TRBJ2-7; possibly TRBD2 for D (6 bases). V shed 3 bases and J shed 7 bases, with 16 bases lying between them. The CDR3 has 14 amino acids.

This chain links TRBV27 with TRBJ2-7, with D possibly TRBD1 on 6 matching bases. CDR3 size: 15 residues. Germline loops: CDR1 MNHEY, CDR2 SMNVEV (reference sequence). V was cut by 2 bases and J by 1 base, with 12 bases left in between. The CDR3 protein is CASSLRGTISYEQYF. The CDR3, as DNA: TGTGCCAGCAGTTTAAGGGGGACCATTTCCTACGAGCAGTACTTC.

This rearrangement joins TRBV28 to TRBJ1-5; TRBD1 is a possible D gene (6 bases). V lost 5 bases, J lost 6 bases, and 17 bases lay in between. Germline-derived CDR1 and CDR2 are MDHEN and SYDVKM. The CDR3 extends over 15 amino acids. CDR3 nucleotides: TGTGCCAGCAGTCCGCAGGGGTGGGCGGGTCAGCCCCAGCATTTT. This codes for CASSPQGWAGQPQHF. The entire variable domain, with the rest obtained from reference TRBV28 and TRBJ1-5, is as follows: DVKVTQSSRYLVKRTGEKVFLECVQDMDHENMFWYRQDPGLGLRLIYFSYDVKMKEKGDIPEGYSVSREKKERFSLILESASTNQTSMYLCASSPQGWAGQPQHFGDGTRLSIL.

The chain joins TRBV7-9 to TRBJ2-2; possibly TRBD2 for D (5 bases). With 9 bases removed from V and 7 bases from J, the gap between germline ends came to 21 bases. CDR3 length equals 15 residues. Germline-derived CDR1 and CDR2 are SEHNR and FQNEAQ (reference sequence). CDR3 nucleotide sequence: TGTGCCAGGACAAAAATCGAACTAGAAAGCGGGGAGCTGTTTTTT. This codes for CARTKIELESGELFF.

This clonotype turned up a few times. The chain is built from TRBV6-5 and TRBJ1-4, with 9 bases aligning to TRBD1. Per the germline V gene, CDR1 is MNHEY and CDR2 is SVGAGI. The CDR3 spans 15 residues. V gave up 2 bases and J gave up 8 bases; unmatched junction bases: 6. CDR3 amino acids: CASSYGSGQGEKLFF. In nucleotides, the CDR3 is TGTGCCAGCAGTTACGGGTCGGGACAGGGAGAAAAACTGTTTTTT.

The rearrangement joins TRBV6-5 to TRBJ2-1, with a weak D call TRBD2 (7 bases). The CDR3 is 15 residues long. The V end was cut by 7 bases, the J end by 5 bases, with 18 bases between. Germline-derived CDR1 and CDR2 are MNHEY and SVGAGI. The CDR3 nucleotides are TGTGCCAGCAATAGACCGGAGGGGGGGGACAATGAGCAGTTCTTC. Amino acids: CASNRPEGGDNEQFF.

CDR3 protein: CASSLGGLGYNEQFF. Here the CDR3 DNA reads TGTGCCAGCAGTTTAGGGGGTCTGGGTTACAATGAGCAGTTCTTC. The chain carries TRBV6-5 and TRBJ2-1; D possibly corresponds to TRBD1 (6 bases). The germline CDR1 and CDR2 sequences are MNHEY and SVGAGI. Trimming took off 4 bases at V and 4 bases at J, with 14 bases between the two ends. CDR3 length equals 15 residues.

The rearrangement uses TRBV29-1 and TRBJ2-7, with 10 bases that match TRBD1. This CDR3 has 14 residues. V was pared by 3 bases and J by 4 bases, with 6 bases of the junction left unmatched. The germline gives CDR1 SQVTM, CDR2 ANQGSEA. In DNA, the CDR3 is TGCAGCGTTGAGGGGACAGGGGTCAGGTACGAGCAGTACTTC. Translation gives CSVEGTGVRYEQYF.

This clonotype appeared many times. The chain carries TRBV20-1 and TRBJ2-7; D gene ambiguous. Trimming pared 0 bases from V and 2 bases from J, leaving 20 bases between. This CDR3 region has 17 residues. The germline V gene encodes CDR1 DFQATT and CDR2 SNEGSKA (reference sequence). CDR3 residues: CSARDLVQAVPTYEQYF. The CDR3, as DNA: TGCAGTGCTAGAGATCTAGTTCAGGCAGTCCCGACCTACGAGCAGTACTTC.

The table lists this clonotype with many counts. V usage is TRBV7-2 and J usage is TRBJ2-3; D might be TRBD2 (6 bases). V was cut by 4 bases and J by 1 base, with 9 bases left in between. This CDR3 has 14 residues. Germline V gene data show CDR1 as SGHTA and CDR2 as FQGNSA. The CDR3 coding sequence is TGTGCCAGCAGCTGGGCGGGGCGCACAGATACGCAGTATTTT. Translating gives CASSWAGRTDTQYF.

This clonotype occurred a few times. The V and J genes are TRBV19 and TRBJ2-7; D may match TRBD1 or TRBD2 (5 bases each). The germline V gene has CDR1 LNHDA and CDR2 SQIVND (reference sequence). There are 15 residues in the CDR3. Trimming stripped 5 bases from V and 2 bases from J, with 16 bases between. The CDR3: CASSRAGTRTYEQYF. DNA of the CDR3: TGTGCCAGTAGTCGAGCCGGGACCAGGACCTACGAGCAGTACTTC.

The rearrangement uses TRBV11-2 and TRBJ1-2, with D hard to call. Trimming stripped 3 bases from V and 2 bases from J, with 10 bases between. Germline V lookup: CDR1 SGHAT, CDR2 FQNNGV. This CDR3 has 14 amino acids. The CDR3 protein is CASSLDTINYGYTF. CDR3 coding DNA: TGTGCCAGCAGCTTGGATACCATCAACTATGGCTACACCTTC. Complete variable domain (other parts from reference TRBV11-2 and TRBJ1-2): EAGVAQSPRYKIIEKRQSVAFWCNPISGHATLYWYQQILGQGPKLLIQFQNNGVVDDSQLPKDRFSAERLKGVDSTLKIQPAKLEDSAVYLCASSLDTINYGYTFGSGTRLTVV.

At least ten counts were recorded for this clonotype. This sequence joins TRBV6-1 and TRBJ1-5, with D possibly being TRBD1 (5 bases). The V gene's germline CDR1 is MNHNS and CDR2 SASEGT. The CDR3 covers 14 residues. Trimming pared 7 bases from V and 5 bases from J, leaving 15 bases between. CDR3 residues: CASTYGGPHQPQHF. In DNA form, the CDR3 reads TGTGCCAGCACCTACGGGGGACCTCATCAGCCCCAGCATTTT.

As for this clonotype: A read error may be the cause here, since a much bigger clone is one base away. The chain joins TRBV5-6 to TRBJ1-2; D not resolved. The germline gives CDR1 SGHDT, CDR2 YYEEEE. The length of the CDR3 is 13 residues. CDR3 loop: CAISLEEGYGYTF. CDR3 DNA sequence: TGTGCCATCAGCCTGGAGGAGGGCTATGGCTACACCTTC. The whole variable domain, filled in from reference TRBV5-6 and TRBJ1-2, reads DAGVTQSPTHLIKTRGQQVTLRCSPKSGHDTVSWYQQALGQGPQFIFQYYEEEERQRGNFPDRFSGHQFPNYSSELNVNALLLGDSALYLCAISLEEGYGYTFGSGTRLTVV.

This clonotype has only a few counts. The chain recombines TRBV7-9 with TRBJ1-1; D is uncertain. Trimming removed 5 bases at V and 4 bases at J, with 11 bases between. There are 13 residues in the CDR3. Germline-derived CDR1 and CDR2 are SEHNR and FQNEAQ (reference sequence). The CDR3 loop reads CASSTRMGTEAFF. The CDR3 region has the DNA TGTGCCAGCAGCACCCGGATGGGCACTGAAGCTTTCTTT.

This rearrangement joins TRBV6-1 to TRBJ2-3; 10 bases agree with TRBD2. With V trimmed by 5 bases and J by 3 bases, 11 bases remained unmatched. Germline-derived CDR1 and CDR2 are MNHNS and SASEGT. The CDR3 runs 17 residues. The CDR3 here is CASSPAVAGGMTDTQYF. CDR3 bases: TGTGCCAGCAGTCCGGCGGTAGCGGGAGGTATGACAGATACGCAGTATTTT.

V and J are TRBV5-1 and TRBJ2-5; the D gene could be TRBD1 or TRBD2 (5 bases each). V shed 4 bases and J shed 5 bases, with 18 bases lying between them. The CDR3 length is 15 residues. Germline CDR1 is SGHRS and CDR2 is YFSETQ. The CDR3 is CASSPGTGISETQYF. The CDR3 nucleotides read TGCGCCAGCAGCCCAGGGACCGGGATTTCTGAGACCCAGTACTTC.

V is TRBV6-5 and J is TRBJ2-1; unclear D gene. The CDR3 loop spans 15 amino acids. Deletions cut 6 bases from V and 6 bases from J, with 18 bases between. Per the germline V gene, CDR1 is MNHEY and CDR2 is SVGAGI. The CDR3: CASRLARSVGNEQFF. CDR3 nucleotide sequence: TGTGCCAGCAGACTCGCCCGGTCCGTCGGCAATGAGCAGTTCTTC.

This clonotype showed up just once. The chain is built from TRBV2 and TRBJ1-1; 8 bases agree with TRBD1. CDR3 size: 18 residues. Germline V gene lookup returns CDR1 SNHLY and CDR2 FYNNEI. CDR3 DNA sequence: TGTACCTTCAGTGAACGCAGGGGGCGAGATATCGCGAACACTGAAGCTTTCTTT. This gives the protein CTFSERRGRDIANTEAFF. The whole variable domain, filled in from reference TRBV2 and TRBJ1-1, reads EPEVTQTPSHQVTQMGQEVILRCVPISNHLYFYWYRQILGQKVEFLVSFYNNEISEKSEIFDDQFSVERPDGSNFTLKIRSTKLEDSAMYFCTFSERRGRDIANTEAFFGQGTRLTVV.

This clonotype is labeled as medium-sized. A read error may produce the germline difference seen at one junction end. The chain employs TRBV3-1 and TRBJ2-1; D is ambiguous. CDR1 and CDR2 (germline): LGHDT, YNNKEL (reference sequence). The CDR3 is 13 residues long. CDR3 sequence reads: CASSQDRAYPPWF. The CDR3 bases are TGTGCCAGCAGCCAAGATCGGGCCTACCCCCCGTGGTTC.

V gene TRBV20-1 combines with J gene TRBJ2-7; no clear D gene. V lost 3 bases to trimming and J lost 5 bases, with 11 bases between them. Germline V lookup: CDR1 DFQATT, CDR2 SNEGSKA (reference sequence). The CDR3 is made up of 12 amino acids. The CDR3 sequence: CSASLRSDEQYF. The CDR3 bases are TGCAGTGCTAGCCTTCGGTCTGACGAGCAGTACTTC.